These 31 T cell receptor beta chains came from one sample sequenced in a study of cytomegalovirus exposure and HLA in healthy donors (dated by TCRdb to about 2017). Library method: the immunoSEQ multiplex PCR assay. For the multiplex PCR, a mixture combining 60 forward primers for TCR Vbeta segments and 13 reverse primers for TCR Jbeta segments was used. What TCRdb holds here is the immuneACCESS table cut down to in-frame rearrangements. Part of the clones is not present; checked against another copy, under half of the missing clones reflect an unresolved V gene, and the others are unexplained. The table held for this sample gives some 55,000 clones. Around 11% of the sample lies in the top ten. Sequenced input: PBMCs. The receptors originated from a man aged 18 to 35 in good health and CMV-seropositive.

J is TRBJ2-5 and V is TRBV5-4, with unresolved D. Matching the DNA end better, TRBJ2-7 makes the J call doubtful. From germline, CDR1 is SGHNT and CDR2 YYREEE (reference sequence). This CDR3 region has 13 residues. CDR3 sequence: CASSLGGFYEQYF. The CDR3 nucleotides are TGTGCCAGCAGCTTGGGAGGCTTTTACGAGCAGTACTTC.

V is TRBV6-1 and J is TRBJ2-1; TRBD2 matches 8 bases. The V and J ends lost 2 bases and 0 bases, in that order; junction bases with no gene match: 6. Germline CDR1 is MNHNS and CDR2 is SASEGT. The CDR3 contains 17 residues. CDR3 sequence (DNA): TGTGCCAGCAGTGAATTTAGCGGGATGTCCTCCTACAATGAGCAGTTCTTC. As protein: CASSEFSGMSSYNEQFF.

The J gene is TRBJ2-1, the V gene TRBV19; 7 bases are shared with TRBD2. CDR1 and CDR2 from the germline V gene are LNHDA and SQIVND (reference sequence). The length of the CDR3 is 13 residues. After removal of 5 bases from V and 5 bases from J, the junction contained 3 bases not matched to a gene. The CDR3 spells CASSVGTNNEQFF. CDR3 nucleotide sequence: TGTGCCAGTAGTGTAGGGACTAACAATGAGCAGTTCTTC.

The V call is TRBV25-1, the J call TRBJ2-7, with 9 bases lining up with TRBD2. CDR1 is MGHDK and CDR2 is SYGVNS in the germline V gene. The CDR3 is made up of 18 amino acids. Losses at the gene ends were 0 bases for V and 1 base for J; bases not matched to a gene: 10. CDR3 protein: CASSEYRLAASNSYEQYF. As DNA, the CDR3 is TGTGCCAGCAGTGAATACCGACTAGCGGCTAGTAATTCCTACGAGCAGTACTTC.

Here the CDR3 reads CASSLSGTGTEQFF. CDR3 bases: TGTGCCAGCAGCTTGTCCGGGACAGGGACTGAGCAGTTCTTC. The J gene is TRBJ2-1, the V gene TRBV7-8; 9 bases fit TRBD1. The CDR3 sequence is 14 residues long. V lost 3 bases, J lost 9 bases, and 6 bases stayed unmatched. Germline values: CDR1 SGHVS, CDR2 FQNEAQ.

V and J are TRBV13 and TRBJ2-7, with D maybe TRBD2 (6 bases). Looked up from germline, CDR1 is PRHDT and CDR2 is FYEKMQ (reference sequence). The CDR3 contains 16 residues. Deletions cut 5 bases from V and 2 bases from J, with 19 bases between. CDR3 region: CASSRSGGTPTYEQYF. Here the CDR3 DNA reads TGTGCCAGCAGCCGCTCAGGCGGGACTCCCACCTACGAGCAGTACTTC.

The chain uses TRBV5-1 and TRBJ2-2; no firm D call. CDR1 SGHRS and CDR2 YFSETQ come from the germline V gene. Trimming took off 1 base at V and 0 bases at J, with 4 bases between the two ends. CDR3 length: 14 amino acids. CDR3 protein: CASSLSTNTGELFF. The CDR3 DNA sequence: TGCGCCAGCAGCTTGTCTACGAACACCGGGGAGCTGTTTTTT.

The chain carries TRBV5-1 and TRBJ2-5; 10 nucleotides agree with TRBD1. The CDR3 is made up of 15 amino acids. Germline V CDR1 and CDR2: SGHRS, YFSETQ. After removal of 3 bases from V and 4 bases from J, the junction contained 6 bases not matched to a gene. CDR3 DNA: TGCGCCAGCAGCTCCGGACAGGGGGATGGAGAGACCCAGTACTTC. Its protein product is CASSSGQGDGETQYF.

This chain connects TRBV6-1 to TRBJ1-2, with D maybe TRBD1 (6 bases). CDR3 size: 15 residues. Trimming took off 8 bases at V and 5 bases at J, with 21 bases between the two ends. Germline lookup yields CDR1 MNHNS and CDR2 SASEGT. The CDR3 spells CASEPGRTVGYGYTF. The CDR3 nucleotides are TGTGCCAGCGAACCCGGAAGGACAGTGGGGTATGGCTACACCTTC.

The V call is TRBV7-9, the J call TRBJ1-4, with a tentative D call TRBD1 (6 bases). CDR1 SEHNR and CDR2 FQNEAQ come from the germline V gene (reference sequence). The CDR3 runs 15 residues. Trimming removed 3 bases from V and 4 bases from J, with 12 bases in between. The CDR3 spells CASSFGTRNNEKLFF. The CDR3 bases are TGTGCCAGCAGCTTTGGGACACGAAATAATGAAAAACTGTTTTTT.

The V call is TRBV19, the J call TRBJ2-2; D not certain. Germline V CDR1 and CDR2: LNHDA, SQIVND (reference sequence). With 3 bases removed from V and 1 base from J, the gap between germline ends came to 9 bases. CDR3 size: 15 residues. CDR3 region: CASSISTENTGELFF. The CDR3 DNA reads TGTGCCAGTAGTATCTCGACTGAGAACACCGGGGAGCTGTTTTTT.

The chain recombines TRBV6-5 with TRBJ2-1; perhaps TRBD2 as D (7 bases). The CDR3 covers 15 residues. CDR1 is MNHEY, CDR2 SVGAGI, per germline. Trimming took 2 bases from V and 8 from J, leaving 16 bases between them. The CDR3, as DNA: TGTGCCAGCAGTTACACAAGGGGAGGGACATATGAGCAGTTCTTC. Protein: CASSYTRGGTYEQFF.

V gene TRBV5-4 combines with J gene TRBJ2-7; the D gene is possibly TRBD1 (6 bases). Germline CDR1 and CDR2: SGHNT and YYREEE (reference sequence). V lost 5 bases, J lost 2 bases, and 11 bases lay in between. This CDR3 spans 13 amino acids. The CDR3 region is CASSYGQPYEQYF. In DNA form, the CDR3 reads TGTGCCAGCAGTTACGGACAGCCCTACGAGCAGTACTTC. The full variable domain, with the rest looked up from reference TRBV5-4 and TRBJ2-7, is ETGVTQSPTHLIKTRGQQVTLRCSSQSGHNTVSWYQQALGQGPQFIFQYYREEENGRGNFPPRFSGLQFPNYSSELNVNALELDDSALYLCASSYGQPYEQYFGPGTRLTVT.

V gene TRBV19 combines with J gene TRBJ2-3, with unresolved D. The CDR3 has 14 amino acids. Germline CDR1 and CDR2: LNHDA and SQIVND (reference sequence). V was trimmed by 4 bases and J by 1 base, leaving 9 bases between them. CDR3 in DNA: TGTGCCAGTAGTACGTCTCCCGGCACAGATACGCAGTATTTT. Translation: CASSTSPGTDTQYF.

The CDR3 sequence: CASSQEGPNYGYTF. The CDR3 DNA sequence: TGTGCCAGCAGTCAAGAGGGGCCTAACTATGGCTACACCTTC. This chain connects TRBV2 to TRBJ1-2; weak D call: TRBD1 (5 bases). The CDR3 consists of 14 residues. The germline V gene has CDR1 SNHLY and CDR2 FYNNEI. V was shortened by 5 bases and J by 0 bases, with 10 bases between the two germline ends.

V usage is TRBV4-1 and J usage is TRBJ1-1, with D perhaps TRBD1 (5 bases). The CDR3 consists of 15 residues. Germline CDR1 MGHRA, CDR2 YSYEKL. Trimming stripped 5 bases from V and 4 bases from J, with 17 bases between. CDR3 sequence: CASSVHSHGGTEAFF. CDR3 nucleotide sequence: TGCGCCAGCAGCGTCCACTCTCACGGGGGCACTGAAGCTTTCTTT.

The rearrangement uses TRBV28 and TRBJ2-1, with 8 bases fitting TRBD2. Per the germline V gene, CDR1 is MDHEN and CDR2 is SYDVKM. The CDR3 length is 16 residues. Trimming at V came to 6 bases and at J to 10 bases, leaving 17 bases not matched to a gene. The CDR3 sequence: CASSSSGGASTWEQFF. The DNA for the CDR3 is TGTGCCAGCAGCTCGAGCGGGGGCGCCTCCACATGGGAGCAGTTCTTC.

The rearrangement joins TRBV27 to TRBJ2-1, with 9 bases that match TRBD2. Per germline, CDR1 MNHEY and CDR2 SMNVEV (reference sequence). This CDR3 spans 17 amino acids. The V segment lost 1 base and the J segment 6 bases; nucleotides outside the gene matches: 10. CDR3 DNA: TGTGCCAGCAGTTTATGGTCGGGACTAGCATTAGGCAATGAGCAGTTCTTC. Translation: CASSLWSGLALGNEQFF.

Written as DNA, the CDR3 is TGCGCCAGCAGCCCGGGACAGGGGAAGCACTATGGCTACACCTTC. This translates into CASSPGQGKHYGYTF. The V call is TRBV5-1, the J call TRBJ1-2; 10 nucleotides agree with TRBD1. Germline V gene sequence: CDR1 SGHRS, CDR2 YFSETQ. V shed 4 bases and J 3 bases; nucleotides not matched to a gene: 6. The CDR3 has 15 residues.

The J gene is TRBJ2-2, the V gene TRBV7-3, with D maybe TRBD1 (6 bases). The CDR3 runs to 17 residues. Trimming stripped 5 bases from V and 2 bases from J, with 18 bases between. The germline V gene encodes CDR1 SGHTA and CDR2 FQGTGA. As DNA, the CDR3 is TGTGCCAGCAGCCGTGGTCCGGGACAAAGAAACACCGGGGAGCTGTTTTTT. Translated: CASSRGPGQRNTGELFF. Variable domain in full (rest from reference TRBV7-3 and TRBJ2-2): GAGVSQTPSNKVTEKGKYVELRCDPISGHTALYWYRQSLGQGPEFLIYFQGTGAADDSGLPNDRFFAVRPEGSVSTLKIQRTERGDSAVYLCASSRGPGQRNTGELFFGEGSRLTVL.

V is TRBV19 and J is TRBJ2-5, with 7 bases aligning to TRBD2. The J segment lost 5 bases and the V segment lost 1 base, leaving 10 bases of the junction unmatched. CDR1 and CDR2 from the germline V gene are LNHDA and SQIVND (reference sequence). The CDR3 covers 16 residues. CDR3 loop: CASSIGQGFGRETQYF. The CDR3 DNA follows: TGTGCCAGTAGTATAGGTCAAGGGTTCGGGAGGGAGACCCAGTACTTC.

This rearrangement joins TRBV6-1 to TRBJ1-1; D possibly corresponds to TRBD1 (5 bases). Germline V gene sequence: CDR1 MNHNS, CDR2 SASEGT. V lost 11 bases and J lost 5, with 18 bases in between. The length of the CDR3 is 13 residues. The CDR3 coding sequence is TGTGCCGGACGAGGGGTTCGGGGGACTGAAGCTTTCTTT. This codes for CAGRGVRGTEAFF.

J is TRBJ2-7 and V is TRBV27, with TRBD1 matching 9 bases. This CDR3 region has 15 residues. Germline CDR1 is MNHEY and CDR2 is SMNVEV (reference sequence). J lost 2 bases, V lost 6 bases, and 8 bases had no gene match. The CDR3 bases are TGTGCCAGCAGGAGGGACAGGGATAATACCTACGAGCAGTACTTC. Its translation is CASRRDRDNTYEQYF.

The chain recombines TRBV27 with TRBJ1-2, with TRBD1 identical over 10 bases. The CDR3 totals 15 residues. With V trimmed by 0 bases and J by 8 bases, 6 bases remained unmatched. Germline CDR1 and CDR2: MNHEY and SMNVEV (reference sequence). CDR3 sequence (DNA): TGTGCCAGCAGTTTATCCGGGACAGGGGACCACGGCTACACCTTC. This translates into CASSLSGTGDHGYTF.

V and J are TRBV6-1 and TRBJ1-3; D is undetermined. The CDR3 sequence is 13 residues long. Germline CDR1 MNHNS, CDR2 SASEGT. Trimming pared 2 bases from V and 4 bases from J, leaving 6 bases between. CDR3 coding DNA: TGTGCCAGCAGTGAAAACCAGGGAAACACCATATATTTT. Protein product: CASSENQGNTIYF.

V is TRBV6-1 and J is TRBJ2-7, with D uncertain. In germline, CDR1 is MNHNS, CDR2 SASEGT. The CDR3 is 14 residues long. V was pared by 8 bases and J by 3 bases, with 17 bases between. The CDR3 DNA sequence: TGTGCCAGCGTTCGGTGGTCGATGTTCTACGAGCAGTACTTC. Amino acids: CASVRWSMFYEQYF.

The V and J genes are TRBV28 and TRBJ1-2; D possibly corresponds to TRBD1 (5 bases). The CDR3 has 13 residues. The germline V and J ends were trimmed by 1 base and 4 bases, with 7 bases remaining between them. Germline lookup yields CDR1 MDHEN and CDR2 SYDVKM. The CDR3 sequence: CASSLLGVYGYTF. The CDR3 coding sequence is TGTGCCAGCAGTTTATTAGGGGTCTATGGCTACACCTTC.

This chain joins TRBV6-6 and TRBJ1-6; a possible D gene is TRBD1 (6 bases). V was trimmed by 7 bases and J by 5 bases, leaving 18 bases between them. The CDR3 sequence is 16 residues long. The germline V gene encodes CDR1 MNHNY and CDR2 SVGAGI (reference sequence). Here the CDR3 DNA reads TGTGCCAGCACCCTATTGGGGGCAGGGAATAATTCACCCCTCCACTTT. This sequence encodes CASTLLGAGNNSPLHF.

This sequence joins TRBV6-1 and TRBJ2-7; D is undetermined. Per the germline V gene, CDR1 is MNHNS and CDR2 is SASEGT. CDR3 length: 12 residues. The V end was cut by 0 bases, the J end by 6 bases, with 6 bases between. Here the CDR3 DNA reads TGTGCCAGCAGTGAAGCGGTGGCCGAGCAGTACTTC. Translated: CASSEAVAEQYF.

The chain joins TRBV6-1 to TRBJ2-1; 12 nucleotides agree with TRBD2. V gave up 6 bases and J gave up 5 bases; unmatched junction bases: 5. The CDR3 contains 15 residues. CDR1 MNHNS and CDR2 SASEGT come from the germline V gene. Written as DNA, the CDR3 is TGTGCCAGCAGGCAACTAGCGGGAGGAAACAATGAGCAGTTCTTC. This gives the protein CASRQLAGGNNEQFF.

The chain recombines TRBV20-1 with TRBJ2-7; tentative D call: TRBD1 (5 bases). CDR1 is DFQATT and CDR2 is SNEGSKA in the germline V gene (reference sequence). The V end lost 4 bases, the J end lost 6 bases, and 7 bases lay between the germline ends. CDR3 length equals 10 residues. The CDR3 DNA sequence: TGCAGTGCTACAGGGATCGAGCAGTACTTC. The encoded protein is CSATGIEQYF.